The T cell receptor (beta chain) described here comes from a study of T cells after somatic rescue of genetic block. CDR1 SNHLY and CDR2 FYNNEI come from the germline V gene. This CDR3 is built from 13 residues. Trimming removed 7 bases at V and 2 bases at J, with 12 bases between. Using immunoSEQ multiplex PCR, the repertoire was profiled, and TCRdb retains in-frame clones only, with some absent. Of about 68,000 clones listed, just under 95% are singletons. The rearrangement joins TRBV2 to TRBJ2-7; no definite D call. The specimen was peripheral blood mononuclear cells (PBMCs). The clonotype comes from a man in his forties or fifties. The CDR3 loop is CASKLGGTYEQYF. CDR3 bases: TGTGCCAGCAAGTTAGGCGGAACCTACGAGCAGTACTTC.